Below, one TCR beta chain is given with its context. Its specificity is not known. This could be a read error, since a much larger clone is one nucleotide away. Researchers took RNA transcripts and amplified TCR beta CDR3 regions from them. First-round RT-PCR employed HTBI primers, with a second-round multiplex PCR after it. One entry per CDR3 protein results from TCRdb running MiXCR on the multiplex PCR reads. The profile shows around 1,200,000 distinct CDR3 sequences, about 40% of them singletons. This sample was included in a study of Graves' ophthalmopathy and Graves' hyperthyroidism. Notes on the study in general: Separation of ophthalmopathy from stable hyperthyroidism was achieved by a 13-signature model, at about 89% sensitivity and roughly 81% specificity.

Trimming removed 0 bases from V and 6 bases from J, with 17 bases in between. This CDR3 is built from 17 residues. From germline, CDR1 is SEHNR and CDR2 FQNEAQ (reference sequence). Sequences were obtained from peripheral blood or thyroid tissue (not recorded which). The rearrangement joins TRBV7-9 to TRBJ1-4; D may be TRBD1 (5 bases). The clonotype originates from an adult man with Graves' hyperthyroidism. The CDR3: CASSLALRGGGYEKLFF. The DNA for the CDR3 is TGTGCCAGCAGCTTAGCCCTCCGTGGGGGGGGATATGAAAAACTGTTTTTT.